This TCR beta chain was identified in a study of cytomegalovirus exposure and HLA in healthy donors. Overall study: Both the approximately 120 validation repertoires and the approximately 670 first-cohort repertoires used the same platform, as reported by a later analysis.

Trimming took off 2 bases at V and 1 base at J, with 6 bases between the two ends. Per the germline V gene, CDR1 is SGHRS and CDR2 is YFSETQ. CDR3 length: 13 amino acids. The repertoire was sequenced with immunoSEQ multiplex PCR; TCRdb's copy has only in-frame clones and lacks some. Of tens of thousands of clones in the sample, more than 80% were seen once. This receptor was taken from a woman younger than 35 in good health and CMV-seronegative. The sequencing input was PBMCs. The V call is TRBV5-1, the J call TRBJ2-5; D may be TRBD2 (6 bases). The CDR3 loop is CASSFGSQETQYF. CDR3 DNA sequence: TGCGCCAGCAGCTTCGGGAGCCAAGAGACCCAGTACTTC.